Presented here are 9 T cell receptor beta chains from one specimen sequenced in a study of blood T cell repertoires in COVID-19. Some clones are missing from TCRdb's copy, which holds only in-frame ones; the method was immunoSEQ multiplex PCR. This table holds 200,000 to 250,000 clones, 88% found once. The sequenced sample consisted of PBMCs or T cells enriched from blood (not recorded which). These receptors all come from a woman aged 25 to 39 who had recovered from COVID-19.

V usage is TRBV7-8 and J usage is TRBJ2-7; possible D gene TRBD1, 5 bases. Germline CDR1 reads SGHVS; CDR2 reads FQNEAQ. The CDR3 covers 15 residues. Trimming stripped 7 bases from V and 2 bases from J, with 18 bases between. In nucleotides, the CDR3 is TGTGCCAGCAACCCCTACCACAGGAATACCTACGAGCAGTACTTC. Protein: CASNPYHRNTYEQYF. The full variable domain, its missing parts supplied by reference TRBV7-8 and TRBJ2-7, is GAGVSQSPRYKVAKRGQDVALRCDPISGHVSLFWYQQALGQGPEFLTYFQNEAQLDKSGLPSDRFFAERPEGSVSTLKIQRTQQEDSAVYLCASNPYHRNTYEQYFGPGTRLTVT.

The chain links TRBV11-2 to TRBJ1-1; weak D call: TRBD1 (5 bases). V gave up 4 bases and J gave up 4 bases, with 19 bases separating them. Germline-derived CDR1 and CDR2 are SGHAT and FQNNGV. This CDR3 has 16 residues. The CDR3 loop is CASSSIRGNGGTEAFF. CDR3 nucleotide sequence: TGTGCCAGCAGCTCAATAAGGGGAAACGGCGGCACTGAAGCTTTCTTT.

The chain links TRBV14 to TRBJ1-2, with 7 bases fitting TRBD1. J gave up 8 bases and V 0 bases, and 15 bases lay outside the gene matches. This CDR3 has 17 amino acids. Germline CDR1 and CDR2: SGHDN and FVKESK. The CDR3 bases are TGTGCCAGCAGCCAAGATCGGCTAACAGGGGTGGGAGTGGGCTACACCTTC. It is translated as CASSQDRLTGVGVGYTF.

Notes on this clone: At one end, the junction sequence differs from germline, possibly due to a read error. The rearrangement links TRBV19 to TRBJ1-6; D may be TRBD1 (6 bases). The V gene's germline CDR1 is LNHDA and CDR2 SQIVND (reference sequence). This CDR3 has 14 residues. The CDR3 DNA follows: TGTGCCAGTAATATAGGGACAAGGAATTCACCCCTCCACTTT. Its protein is CASNIGTRNSPLHF.

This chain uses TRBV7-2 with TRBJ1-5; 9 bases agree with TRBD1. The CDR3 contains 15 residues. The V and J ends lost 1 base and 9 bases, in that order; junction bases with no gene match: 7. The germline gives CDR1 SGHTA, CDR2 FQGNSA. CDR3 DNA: TGTGCCAGCAGCTTAGGGACAGGGGAGGGGTGGCCCCAGCATTTT. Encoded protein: CASSLGTGEGWPQHF.

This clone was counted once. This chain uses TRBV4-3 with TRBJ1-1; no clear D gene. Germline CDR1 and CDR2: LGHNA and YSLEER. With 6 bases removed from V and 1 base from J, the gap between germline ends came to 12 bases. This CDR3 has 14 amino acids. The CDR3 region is CASSRISRNTEAFF. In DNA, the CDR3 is TGCGCCAGCAGTCGAATATCCAGGAACACTGAAGCTTTCTTT.

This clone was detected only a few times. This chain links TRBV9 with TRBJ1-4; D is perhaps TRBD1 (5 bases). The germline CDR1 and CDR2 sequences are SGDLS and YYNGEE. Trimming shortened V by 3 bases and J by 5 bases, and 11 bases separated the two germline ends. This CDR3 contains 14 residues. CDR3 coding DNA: TGTGCCAGCAGCGCGGGGGGTCAGAATGAAAAACTGTTTTTT. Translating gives CASSAGGQNEKLFF.

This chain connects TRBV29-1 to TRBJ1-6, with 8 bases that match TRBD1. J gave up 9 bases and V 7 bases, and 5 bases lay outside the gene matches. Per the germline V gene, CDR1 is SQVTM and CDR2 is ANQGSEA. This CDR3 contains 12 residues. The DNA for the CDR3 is TGCAGCGACATACAGGGGGGTTCACCCCTCCACTTT. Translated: CSDIQGGSPLHF.

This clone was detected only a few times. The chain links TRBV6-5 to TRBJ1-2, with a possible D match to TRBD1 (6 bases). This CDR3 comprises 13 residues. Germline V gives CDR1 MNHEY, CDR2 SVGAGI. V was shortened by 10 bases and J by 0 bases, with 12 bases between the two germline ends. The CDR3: CATGTLSNYGYTF. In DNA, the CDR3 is TGTGCCACCGGGACACTTTCTAACTATGGCTACACCTTC.